The source of this T cell receptor beta chain is a study of T cell responses to AZD1222 COVID-19 vaccine. Method: immunoSEQ multiplex PCR; TCRdb's copy keeps in-frame clones and lacks some. This sample has about 79,000 clones, with 75% to 85% found just once. This CDR3 is built from 13 residues. Trimming removed 5 bases at V and 5 bases at J, with 13 bases between. Germline assignment: CDR1 SGHTA and CDR2 FQGNSA. With respect to this clone: Its antigen remains unidentified.

Study-level results: Regions 160-218 and 743-854 held dominance among vaccine-associated CD4 TCRs, which spanned spike. Most donors were white British and more were female, and clonal diversity was possibly underestimated. Among AZD1222 vaccinees, only 5 to 7 were seropositive at baseline. Reportedly, close to half of spike-specific TCRs are directed against unmutated variant regions.

J is TRBJ2-7 and V is TRBV7-2; no clear D gene. The TCR comes from an adult in good health. Specimen: peripheral blood, collected on day 0 of AZD1222 vaccination. The CDR3 DNA reads TGTGCCAGCAGCGATCGCCCGGACCACGAGCAGTACTTC. It specifies CASSDRPDHEQYF.